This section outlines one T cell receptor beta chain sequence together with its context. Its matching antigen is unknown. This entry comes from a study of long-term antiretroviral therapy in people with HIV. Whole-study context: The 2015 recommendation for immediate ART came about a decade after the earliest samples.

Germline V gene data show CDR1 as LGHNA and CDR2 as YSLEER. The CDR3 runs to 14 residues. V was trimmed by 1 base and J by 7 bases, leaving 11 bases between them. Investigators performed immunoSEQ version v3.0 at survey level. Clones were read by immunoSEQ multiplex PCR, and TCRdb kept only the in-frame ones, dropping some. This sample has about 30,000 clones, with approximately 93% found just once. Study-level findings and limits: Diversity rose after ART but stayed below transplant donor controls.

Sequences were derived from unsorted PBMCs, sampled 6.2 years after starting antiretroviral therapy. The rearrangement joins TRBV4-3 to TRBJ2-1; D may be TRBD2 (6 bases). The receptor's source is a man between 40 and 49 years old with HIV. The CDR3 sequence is CASSQGISGNEQFF. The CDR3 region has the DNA TGCGCCAGCAGCCAAGGTATTAGCGGTAATGAGCAGTTCTTC.